Here is one T cell receptor beta chain with its context. Antigen unknown. Data came from immunoSEQ multiplex PCR; TCRdb stores just in-frame clones and leaves some out. The table lists 95,000 to 150,000 clones, 88% of them singletons. This sample stems from a study of T cell responses to AZD1222 COVID-19 vaccine. Study results and limitations: An increase in Spike-specific TCR breadth and depth was observed after two AZD1222 doses. White British ancestry dominated among donors, who included more females, and clonal diversity was possibly underestimated.

The ends were cut back, 2 bases at V and 5 bases at J, with 13 bases in the middle. In germline, CDR1 is SEHNR, CDR2 FQNEAQ (reference sequence). CDR3 length: 14 residues. The rearrangement joins TRBV7-9 to TRBJ2-7; tentative D call: TRBD1 (5 bases). The sequence was obtained from an adult in good health. The source was peripheral blood, collected on day 0 of AZD1222 vaccination. The DNA for the CDR3 is TGTGCCAGCAGCTTAACAGGCTCCGCGGACGAGCAGTACTTC. It codes for CASSLTGSADEQYF.